Given below is one TCR beta chain in context. The CDR3 runs 13 residues. In germline, CDR1 is KGHSH, CDR2 LQKENI. V lost 3 bases to trimming and J lost 11 bases; unmatched junction nucleotides: 6. This sample was taken from a study of blood T cell repertoires in COVID-19. For the study at large: Samples of COVID-19 (acute and convalescent) were obtained from the United States, Italy and Spain.

The assay was immunoSEQ multiplex PCR, and TCRdb's table has in-frame clones only and misses some. The table records just under 350,000 clones, 80% to 90% of them present only once. The V and J genes are TRBV18 and TRBJ2-7, with TRBD1 identical over 11 bases. The clonotype was recovered from a woman in her fifties or sixties with COVID-19, enrolled during active disease. The specimen was peripheral blood. CDR3: CASSPGTGGLEYF. CDR3 sequence (DNA): TGTGCCAGCTCACCGGGGACAGGGGGTTTGGAGTACTTC.